This TCR beta chain was recorded in a study of blood T cell repertoires in COVID-19. Between the trimmed V and J ends, which lost 5 bases and 6 bases, there was a span of 13 bases. CDR1 LNHDA and CDR2 SQIVND come from the germline V gene (reference sequence). This CDR3 is 14 amino acids long. Libraries were prepared by immunoSEQ multiplex PCR; TCRdb keeps only in-frame clonotypes and omits some of them. The sample contains approximately 240,000 clones, around 91% of which appear only once. The origin of this receptor is a woman aged 18-29 years in a cohort exposed to, infected with or recovered from COVID-19 (not recorded which). V usage is TRBV19 and J usage is TRBJ2-2; D may be TRBD1 (5 bases). The sample taken for sequencing was PBMCs or T cells enriched from blood (not recorded which). The CDR3 here is CASSSTGRAGELFF. The CDR3 DNA sequence: TGTGCCAGTAGTTCTACAGGACGAGCCGGGGAGCTGTTTTTT.